The clone carrying this T cell receptor beta chain has a handful of counts. The sample comes from a study of T cells in Graves' hyperthyroidism and ophthalmopathy. CDR1 is KGHSH and CDR2 is LQKENI in the germline V gene. V lost 3 bases, J lost 5 bases, and 4 bases stayed unmatched. This CDR3 has 14 amino acids. RNA transcripts gave rise to amplified TCR beta CDR3 regions. First-round RT-PCR of the TCR CDR3 relied on the HTBI primer set. A single record per CDR3 protein comes from TCRdb applying MiXCR to the multiplex PCR reads. Among nearly 600,000 distinct CDR3 sequences listed, about 14% were seen once.

Sequences were obtained from blood. The receptor's source is a woman aged 18-29 years with Graves' ophthalmopathy. The chain recombines TRBV18 with TRBJ1-5; 7 bases fit TRBD1. The CDR3: CASSPTGRDQPQHF. As DNA, the CDR3 is TGTGCCAGCTCACCGACAGGGAGAGATCAGCCCCAGCATTTT.